Following are 15 T cell receptor beta chains from one sample sequenced in a study of T cell responses to AZD1222 COVID-19 vaccine. Only in-frame clones appear in the TCRdb table, and some are missing; sequencing was by immunoSEQ multiplex PCR. The repertoire holds approximately 99,000 clones, with 86% as singletons. Sequences were derived from peripheral blood, sampled on day 0 of AZD1222 vaccination. The origin of the receptors is an adult in good health.

The chain combines TRBV4-2 with TRBJ1-1; D unresolved. Trimming cost V 2 bases and J 1 base, with 5 bases left between them. Looked up from germline, CDR1 is LGHNA and CDR2 is YNFKEQ. The length of the CDR3 is 13 residues. In nucleotides, the CDR3 is TGTGCCAGCAGCCAACGAGAGAACACTGAAGCTTTCTTT. Translated, it gives CASSQRENTEAFF.

J is TRBJ2-5 and V is TRBV3-1 (or the pseudogene TRBV3-2), with 7 bases aligning to TRBD1. Germline lookup yields CDR1 LGHDT and CDR2 YNNKEL (reference sequence). Unmatched junction bases numbered 4, after V lost 3 bases and J lost 3 bases. The CDR3 is 14 amino acids. CDR3 loop: CASSQTGTEETQYF. Here the CDR3 DNA reads TGTGCCAGCAGCCAGACCGGGACAGAAGAGACCCAGTACTTC.

In its sample, this clone was seen once. CDR3 nucleotide sequence: TGTGCCTGGAGACGATTGACGGGTAATTCACCCCTCCACTTT. This codes for CAWRRLTGNSPLHF. This chain uses TRBV30 with TRBJ1-6, with unresolved D. Germline V gene sequence: CDR1 GTSNPN, CDR2 SVGIG (reference sequence). CDR3 length equals 14 residues. V was shortened by 3 bases and J by 6 bases, with 12 bases between the two germline ends.

The chain recombines TRBV7-6 with TRBJ1-1, with unresolved D. Germline assignment: CDR1 SGHVS and CDR2 FNYEAQ. With 2 bases removed from V and 7 bases from J, the gap between germline ends came to 2 bases. The CDR3 spans 10 residues. CDR3 coding DNA: TGTGCCAGCAGCTTAATTGAAGCTTTCTTT. It translates to CASSLIEAFF.

The chain links TRBV2 to TRBJ2-1; D possibly corresponds to TRBD1 (6 bases). Germline CDR1 SNHLY, CDR2 FYNNEI. The CDR3 spans 15 residues. V lost 6 bases to trimming and J lost 5 bases, with 17 bases between them. The CDR3 DNA reads TGTGCCAGCAGGGGGGCGGTGCAGGGAGACAATGAGCAGTTCTTC. It yields the protein CASRGAVQGDNEQFF. The full variable domain, with the rest looked up from reference TRBV2 and TRBJ2-1, is EPEVTQTPSHQVTQMGQEVILRCVPISNHLYFYWYRQILGQKVEFLVSFYNNEISEKSEIFDDQFSVERPDGSNFTLKIRSTKLEDSAMYFCASRGAVQGDNEQFFGPGTRLTVL.

This chain joins TRBV4-2 and TRBJ1-5; D perhaps matches TRBD1 (6 bases). The germline CDR1 and CDR2 sequences are LGHNA and YNFKEQ. Trimming took 0 bases from V and 3 from J, leaving 12 bases between them. This CDR3 is 16 amino acids long. The CDR3, as DNA: TGTGCCAGCAGCCAAGACCCCGGGACAAACAATCAGCCCCAGCATTTT. Its protein product is CASSQDPGTNNQPQHF.

This chain uses TRBV4-2 with TRBJ1-5, with 8 bases fitting TRBD1. Germline loops: CDR1 LGHNA, CDR2 YNFKEQ. The V segment lost 0 bases and the J segment 13 bases; nucleotides outside the gene matches: 11. The CDR3 extends over 15 amino acids. As DNA, the CDR3 is TGTGCCAGCAGCCAAGATCGGCAGGGGGCCGAATCGCAGCATTTT. It encodes CASSQDRQGAESQHF.

V and J are TRBV27 and TRBJ1-5; D gene unclear. Germline CDR1 reads MNHEY; CDR2 reads SMNVEV (reference sequence). The CDR3 has 13 amino acids. V lost 5 bases to trimming and J lost 5 bases, with 10 bases between them. In nucleotides, the CDR3 is TGTGCCAGCAGTCGTGGATGGGATCAGCCCCAGCATTTT. It codes for CASSRGWDQPQHF.

This sequence joins TRBV7-2 and TRBJ1-2, with a weak D call TRBD1 (6 bases). Germline V gene sequence: CDR1 SGHTA, CDR2 FQGNSA. This CDR3 is built from 14 residues. Trimming shortened V by 5 bases and J by 7 bases, and 17 bases separated the two germline ends. The CDR3 nucleotides read TGTGCCAGCAGCACGTACAGGGCGGACGCTGGCTACACCTTC. It specifies CASSTYRADAGYTF.

This sequence joins TRBV5-1 and TRBJ2-5; D assignment may be TRBD1 or TRBD2 (5 bases each). Germline V gives CDR1 SGHRS, CDR2 YFSETQ. Trimming removed 1 base at V and 1 base at J, with 11 bases between. There are 15 residues in the CDR3. CDR3 in amino acids: CASSLSLGGQETQYF. The CDR3 DNA sequence: TGCGCCAGCAGCTTGTCACTTGGGGGCCAAGAGACCCAGTACTTC.

This clone was recorded a few times. The chain links TRBV15 to TRBJ2-2, with TRBD2 matching 10 bases. V dropped 1 base and J dropped 4; count of bases not matched to a gene: 3. The germline V gene has CDR1 LNHNV and CDR2 YYDKDF (reference sequence). The CDR3 totals 16 residues. The CDR3 DNA follows: TGTGCCACCAGCAGAGGAGCGGGAGGGGGCACCGGGGAGCTGTTTTTT. This translates into CATSRGAGGGTGELFF.

This chain joins TRBV9 and TRBJ2-7; TRBD1 aligns across 7 bases. Unmatched junction bases numbered 3, after V lost 0 bases and J lost 0 bases. This CDR3 region has 15 residues. The germline CDR1 and CDR2 sequences are SGDLS and YYNGEE. CDR3 in amino acids: CASSVGGTASYEQYF. CDR3 bases: TGTGCCAGCAGCGTAGGAGGGACAGCCTCCTACGAGCAGTACTTC.

In the case of this clone: A read error may produce the germline difference seen at one junction end. The chain couples TRBV6-1 to TRBJ1-1; D possibly corresponds to TRBD1 (5 bases). The CDR3 spans 16 residues. Germline assignment: CDR1 MNHNS and CDR2 SASEGT. The CDR3 sequence is CASREGWVTGHTEAFF. Written as DNA, the CDR3 is TGTGCCAGCAGGGAAGGGTGGGTCACGGGGCACACTGAAGCTTTCTTT.

This rearrangement joins TRBV19 to TRBJ1-4, with unresolved D. Trimming pared 9 bases from V and 5 bases from J, leaving 22 bases between. The CDR3 sequence is 16 residues long. Germline loops: CDR1 LNHDA, CDR2 SQIVND (reference sequence). The CDR3 reads CASNTRRGVTNEKLFF. The CDR3, as DNA: TGTGCCAGCAACACTAGGCGAGGCGTGACGAATGAAAAACTGTTTTTT.

The chain combines TRBV27 with TRBJ1-1; D may be TRBD1 (5 bases). Germline V lookup: CDR1 MNHEY, CDR2 SMNVEV (reference sequence). There are 16 residues in the CDR3. With 7 bases removed from V and 0 bases from J, the gap between germline ends came to 18 bases. The CDR3 DNA reads as TGTGCCAGCACCGGCGCGGGGGGGGACCTGAACACTGAAGCTTTCTTT. It codes for CASTGAGGDLNTEAFF.